This TCR beta chain was profiled in a study of blood T cells in healthy people across ages (dated by TCRdb to between 2014 and 2016). Study-level background: In model experiments, template switching captured roughly one uniquely barcoded TCR beta cDNA molecule for every two T cells. To track age-related changes in TCR beta repertoire diversity, the study relied on deep sequencing normalized with unique cDNA molecular identifiers. Four age groups were formed from the donors: young (average 16 years), middle-aged (approximately 40), aged (approximately 60) and long-lived (around 80). To avoid experimental bias, donors of different ages were distributed randomly across sequencing lanes. Two additional independent replicas of 1 million unique cDNA reads from the same blood draw were analyzed for two donors (one aged 18 to 30 and one aged 80 or older). Overall results and qualifications from the work: Total diversity estimates from one million sequenced T cells were considered lower bounds and underestimates. Observed TCR beta diversity per million T cells fell roughly linearly with age, and a significant reduction was already apparent by age roughly 41. There was a strong correlation between observed TCR beta diversity and the percentage of naive T cells measured by flow cytometry. Conclusive comparison of naive and antigen-experienced compartments was prevented by the profiling of bulk unsorted PBMCs. The CMV infection status of donors was not known, potentially confounding age-related changes in expanded clonotypes. Compared with the aged group, more naive CD4+ T cells, fewer expanded clones and increased TCR diversity were shown by the long-lived group, suggesting age selection.

V is shortened by 3 bases, J by 6 bases, and the region joining them spans 7 bases. Inclusive of the bounding cysteine and phenylalanine, the CDR3 is 12 residues long. The only DNA kept is the CDR3, 36 bases in frame from the first base. The germline V gene gives CDR1 as SGHRS and CDR2 as YFSETQ. The donors were around 39 Caucasian individuals from Russia, aged roughly 6 to 90 years, who were systemically healthy. Ten milliliters of peripheral blood were drawn from each donor into EDTA-treated Vacutainer tubes. Ficoll-Paque density-gradient centrifugation was used to isolate PBMCs, with at least 6 million obtained per sample. Total RNA, at least 6 micrograms per sample, was extracted from PBMCs with Trizol reagent. Naive CD45RAhigh/CD27high T cell percentages were measured by flow cytometry on a PBMC aliquot from every donor. The library was built by means of 5' RACE. Sequenced using an Illumina HiSeq 2500. A second about 7 to 12 cycle PCR used a sample-barcoded 5' primer and a J-beta primer mix. A template-switch 5' adaptor carrying 12 random nucleotides introduced a unique molecular identifier onto each TCR beta cDNA molecule. At least 3 million CDR3-containing paired-end reads were obtained from each sample. The Mint cDNA synthesis kit, primed by a TRBC-specific oligonucleotide, was used to synthesize first-strand cDNA from all RNA. After uracil-DNA glycosylase treatment, a first 18-cycle PCR used universal primers M1SS and BC2_uni_R on all cDNA. Under the source paper's analysis protocol: Each sample was normalized by randomly selecting 1 million high-quality reads, each carrying a distinct molecular identifier. Instead of being binned into consensus sequences, reads with shared molecular identifiers were discarded. MiTCR, with a Q25 quality threshold and the strictest error-elimination algorithm, was used for CDR3 identification, clonotype clustering and error correction. A nonparametric unseen species model with Euler transformation was used to estimate a lower bound on total TCR beta diversity. TCRdb itself trimmed the public reads at Q25 with fastp, ran MiXCR and retained productive beta chains. One record per CDR3 amino acid sequence lists the most common genes and DNA. In this record, the V and J calls reflect TCRdb's handling and not the investigators' own analysis. Present in this sample are under 2 million distinct CDR3 sequences, around 36% of which were seen just once. The top ten clonotypes cover approximately 10% of the sample.

In the case of this clonotype: Its antigen has not been determined. Per-base quality was not reported, and no clone a single base away is much larger than it.

The chain joins TRBV5-1 to TRBJ2-1; the D gene assignment is ambiguous. The origin of this receptor is a woman aged 30 to 39 in good health. The sample taken for sequencing was blood. The CDR3 here reads CASSSTFNEQFF. The DNA sequence reads TGCGCCAGCAGCTCCACTTTCAATGAGCAGTTCTTC.